These 29 T cell receptor beta chains were sequenced from one sample in a study of blood T cell repertoires in COVID-19. Clones were sequenced by immunoSEQ multiplex PCR, and TCRdb holds only the in-frame ones, with some missing. The sample shows about 130,000 clones, 84% of them seen only once. The sample was peripheral blood. The source is a human donor in a cohort sampled during active COVID-19.

This sequence joins TRBV3-1 (or the pseudogene TRBV3-2) and TRBJ1-6, with D possibly being TRBD1 (6 bases). Germline CDR1 LGHDT, CDR2 YNNKEL (reference sequence). V lost 8 bases to trimming and J lost 9 bases, with 14 bases between them. This CDR3 has 13 residues. The CDR3 DNA reads TGTGCCAGCTCCGGGACACGGGTTTCACCCCTCCACTTT. Its protein is CASSGTRVSPLHF.

The V call is TRBV11-2, the J call TRBJ2-7, with D possibly TRBD1 on 6 matching bases. Trimming removed 4 bases at V and 5 bases at J, with 9 bases between. CDR3 length: 12 residues. CDR1 is SGHAT, CDR2 FQNNGV, per germline. The CDR3 region has the DNA TGTGCCAGCAGCTCCACAGGGAACGAGCAGTACTTC. This gives the protein CASSSTGNEQYF.

This clone has just one count. The gene calls are TRBV7-8 and TRBJ1-5; 7 bases align to TRBD1. Germline values: CDR1 SGHVS, CDR2 FQNEAQ. Losses at the gene ends were 5 bases for V and 1 base for J; bases not matched to a gene: 5. The CDR3 is 15 amino acids. DNA of the CDR3: TGTGCCAGCAGCCGGGACAGTCGGAGCAATCAGCCCCAGCATTTT. Its translation: CASSRDSRSNQPQHF. Full variable domain (missing parts from reference TRBV7-8 and TRBJ1-5): GAGVSQSPRYKVAKRGQDVALRCDPISGHVSLFWYQQALGQGPEFLTYFQNEAQLDKSGLPSDRFFAERPEGSVSTLKIQRTQQEDSAVYLCASSRDSRSNQPQHFGDGTRLSIL.

The chain is built from TRBV29-1 and TRBJ1-4, with D maybe TRBD1 (6 bases). Germline values: CDR1 SQVTM, CDR2 ANQGSEA. CDR3 size: 13 residues. The CDR3 sequence is CSYPGGRVGKLFF. The CDR3 DNA reads as TGCAGTTACCCCGGGGGGCGCGTCGGAAAACTGTTTTTT.

The chain couples TRBV5-6 to TRBJ1-1; 9 nucleotides line up with TRBD1. Germline values: CDR1 SGHDT, CDR2 YYEEEE. Trimming cost V 5 bases and J 5 bases; bases outside gene matches: 7. The CDR3 contains 14 residues. DNA for the CDR3: TGTGCCAGCAGTCGGGACAGGGCTGGTACTGAAGCTTTCTTT. The encoded protein is CASSRDRAGTEAFF.

The rearrangement joins TRBV18 to TRBJ2-7; D gene ambiguous. The CDR3 consists of 17 residues. Germline V gene lookup returns CDR1 KGHSH and CDR2 LQKENI. V lost 1 base and J lost 0, with 16 bases in between. For the CDR3, the DNA is TGTGCCAGCTCACCACAGCGAAAGACCTTACCCTCCTACGAGCAGTACTTC. It specifies CASSPQRKTLPSYEQYF.

The V call is TRBV19, the J call TRBJ2-2; D is undetermined. The CDR3 length is 14 residues. Between the trimmed V and J ends, which lost 2 bases and 4 bases, there was a span of 8 bases. Germline V CDR1 and CDR2: LNHDA, SQIVND (reference sequence). The CDR3 here is CASSIFSGTGELFF. For the CDR3, the DNA is TGTGCCAGTAGTATATTTTCGGGCACCGGGGAGCTGTTTTTT.

This chain joins TRBV9 and TRBJ1-2; D is perhaps TRBD1 (5 bases). Trimming pared 4 bases from V and 8 bases from J, leaving 15 bases between. Germline V gene data show CDR1 as SGDLS and CDR2 as YYNGEE. CDR3 length: 13 residues. CDR3 nucleotides: TGTGCCAGCAGCCCCGTAGAGGCAGGGGGCTACACCTTC. Translation: CASSPVEAGGYTF.

The chain carries TRBV2 and TRBJ2-7, with D possibly TRBD2 on 6 matching bases. There are 14 residues in the CDR3. Trimming removed 3 bases from V and 3 bases from J, with 12 bases in between. Germline values: CDR1 SNHLY, CDR2 FYNNEI. CDR3 in amino acids: CASSDRRGYYEQYF. CDR3 bases: TGTGCCAGCAGTGATCGCCGGGGGTACTACGAGCAGTACTTC.

This clone was observed a single time. The chain has TRBV6-6 and TRBJ1-4; 7 positions match TRBD1. With V trimmed by 10 bases and J by 8 bases, 7 bases remained unmatched. This CDR3 contains 12 residues. From germline, CDR1 is MNHNY and CDR2 SVGAGI (reference sequence). The CDR3 coding sequence is TGTGCCACCCAGGGGGGAGGCGAAAAACTGTTTTTT. Translated, it gives CATQGGGEKLFF.

The chain is built from TRBV18 and TRBJ1-4; D remains unclear. Germline V lookup: CDR1 KGHSH, CDR2 LQKENI. V lost 3 bases to trimming and J lost 5 bases, with 10 bases between them. The CDR3 is made up of 14 amino acids. The DNA for the CDR3 is TGTGCCAGCTCACCCCCGGGAAACAATGAAAAACTGTTTTTT. Translation gives CASSPPGNNEKLFF.

V gene TRBV6-1 combines with J gene TRBJ1-1; D is ambiguous. Germline CDR1 MNHNS, CDR2 SASEGT. V was clipped by 1 base and J by 10 bases, with 7 bases between them. The CDR3 has 11 residues. The CDR3 DNA follows: TGTGCCAGCAGTGAAGGGAGCGGAGCTTTCTTT. Translating it yields CASSEGSGAFF.

This clone was found many times. This chain joins TRBV6-1 and TRBJ2-7; no firm D call. The CDR3 consists of 16 residues. Germline V lookup: CDR1 MNHNS, CDR2 SASEGT. V was shortened by 4 bases and J by 3 bases, with 19 bases between the two germline ends. The CDR3 loop reads CASSGLLGGVIYEQYF. The CDR3 coding sequence is TGTGCCAGCAGTGGGCTCCTCGGCGGAGTTATCTACGAGCAGTACTTC.

In DNA, the CDR3 is TGTGCCAGCAGCTTAAGGGGCGCGGGAAACTCTGGGGCCAACGTCCTGACTTTC. Amino acids: CASSLRGAGNSGANVLTF. The genes are TRBV7-6 and TRBJ2-6; D perhaps matches TRBD2 (6 bases). The germline CDR1 and CDR2 sequences are SGHVS and FNYEAQ. The CDR3 length is 18 residues. Trimming removed 2 bases at V and 0 bases at J, with 14 bases between. The whole variable domain, remainder taken from reference TRBV7-6 and TRBJ2-6, is GAGVSQSPRYKVTKRGQDVALRCDPISGHVSLYWYRQALGQGPEFLTYFNYEAQQDKSGLPNDRFSAERPEGSISTLTIQRTEQRDSAMYRCASSLRGAGNSGANVLTFGAGSRLTVL.

The chain carries TRBV27 and TRBJ2-3; 10 bases map to TRBD1. Germline CDR1 MNHEY, CDR2 SMNVEV (reference sequence). J was trimmed by 0 bases and V by 2 bases; bases with no gene match: 14. This CDR3 region has 20 residues. CDR3 sequence (DNA): TGTGCCAGCAGTTTAAGGGGACAGGGGTTTTCCATTCCTAGCACAGATACGCAGTATTTT. Its protein is CASSLRGQGFSIPSTDTQYF.

V usage is TRBV6-6 and J usage is TRBJ2-5; no firm D call. V dropped 2 bases and J dropped 7 bases, with 11 bases sitting between them. Germline V gene sequence: CDR1 MNHNY, CDR2 SVGAGI (reference sequence). This CDR3 comprises 13 residues. The CDR3 sequence is CASSYAGAPTQYF. In nucleotides, the CDR3 is TGTGCCAGCAGTTACGCCGGTGCCCCGACCCAGTACTTC.

The chain couples TRBV10-2 to TRBJ2-7, with 9 bases identical to TRBD1. V was pared by 7 bases and J by 6 bases, with 1 base of the junction left unmatched. This CDR3 is 11 amino acids long. CDR1 is WSHSY, CDR2 SAAADI, per germline. CDR3 sequence: CASTTGGEQYF. Written as DNA, the CDR3 is TGCGCCAGCACGACAGGGGGCGAGCAGTACTTC.

V is TRBV6-6 and J is TRBJ1-1, with no clear D. The CDR3 has 14 amino acids. Germline-derived CDR1 and CDR2 are MNHNY and SVGAGI (reference sequence). The V end lost 7 bases, the J end lost 3 bases, and 15 bases lay between the germline ends. The CDR3 spells CASIEPSRDTEAFF. For the CDR3, the DNA is TGTGCCAGCATAGAACCCTCTCGGGACACTGAAGCTTTCTTT.

The chain uses TRBV2 and TRBJ1-6; unclear D gene. Germline CDR1 is SNHLY and CDR2 is FYNNEI. V shed 6 bases and J shed 7 bases, with 16 bases lying between them. CDR3 length: 15 amino acids. CDR3 protein: CASSLMPGLNSPLHF. The CDR3 region has the DNA TGTGCCAGCAGCCTGATGCCCGGGTTGAATTCACCCCTCCACTTT.

The rearrangement joins TRBV25-1 to TRBJ2-5; D may be TRBD2 (5 bases). Germline CDR1 and CDR2: MGHDK and SYGVNS. V was clipped by 6 bases and J by 7 bases, with 21 bases between them. The length of the CDR3 is 15 residues. The CDR3 region is CASSHAMLTGGTQYF. As DNA, the CDR3 is TGTGCCAGCAGCCATGCTATGTTGACCGGAGGGACCCAGTACTTC.

This clone was picked up one time. The chain combines TRBV15 with TRBJ2-3; weak D call: TRBD1 (6 bases). V was shortened by 6 bases and J by 4 bases, with 14 bases between the two germline ends. The CDR3 is 14 amino acids. The germline gives CDR1 LNHNV, CDR2 YYDKDF (reference sequence). The CDR3 DNA sequence: TGTGCCACCAGGGGGGCTGTGTTGGCAGATACGCAGTATTTT. Residues: CATRGAVLADTQYF. The full variable domain, rest sourced from reference TRBV15 and TRBJ2-3, is DAMVIQNPRYQVTQFGKPVTLSCSQTLNHNVMYWYQQKSSQAPKLLFHYYDKDFNNEADTPDNFQSRRPNTSFCFLDIRSPGLGDTAMYLCATRGAVLADTQYFGPGTRLTVL.

The chain uses TRBV5-1 and TRBJ2-6; possible D gene TRBD1, 5 bases. The germline gives CDR1 SGHRS, CDR2 YFSETQ. The CDR3 runs to 17 residues. The ends were cut back, 2 bases at V and 0 bases at J, with 12 bases in the middle. CDR3 amino acids: CASSLTGPLSGANVLTF. The CDR3, as DNA: TGCGCCAGCAGCTTAACAGGTCCCCTCTCTGGGGCCAACGTCCTGACTTTC.

The chain carries TRBV18 and TRBJ1-2; TRBD1 aligns across 8 bases. The CDR3 runs to 19 residues. Germline CDR1 is KGHSH and CDR2 is LQKENI. J was trimmed by 4 bases and V by 1 base; bases with no gene match: 17. Written as DNA, the CDR3 is TGTGCCAGCTCACCACGACTCACGGGAGGACAGGGCCTGATCTATGGCTACACCTTC. Translating it yields CASSPRLTGGQGLIYGYTF.

The chain has TRBV18 and TRBJ1-2; 7 bases map to TRBD1. Per the germline V gene, CDR1 is KGHSH and CDR2 is LQKENI. The length of the CDR3 is 15 residues. The J segment lost 0 bases and the V segment lost 4 bases, leaving 5 bases of the junction unmatched. CDR3 nucleotide sequence: TGTGCCAGCTCACAACAGGGGCGAGCTAACTATGGCTACACCTTC. It codes for CASSQQGRANYGYTF.

The V gene is TRBV12-3 or TRBV12-4, the J gene TRBJ2-3; D gene ambiguous. This CDR3 region has 13 residues. Trimming removed 4 bases from V and 3 bases from J, with 8 bases in between. The CDR3 loop reads CASSYEATDTQYF. The CDR3 nucleotides are TGTGCCAGCAGTTATGAGGCTACAGATACGCAGTATTTT.

V gene TRBV11-2 combines with J gene TRBJ2-7; TRBD1 matches 7 bases. Germline V CDR1 and CDR2: SGHAT, FQNNGV. The CDR3 sequence is 13 residues long. Trimming at V came to 5 bases and at J to 3 bases, leaving 4 bases not matched to a gene. CDR3: CASSARQGYEQYF. CDR3 nucleotides: TGTGCCAGCAGCGCCCGACAGGGCTACGAGCAGTACTTC.

The chain combines TRBV7-8 with TRBJ2-7; D unclear. CDR3 size: 12 residues. Germline assignment: CDR1 SGHVS and CDR2 FQNEAQ. Trimming took 6 bases from V and 4 from J, leaving 10 bases between them. CDR3 loop: CASSSYDYEQYF. For the CDR3, the DNA is TGTGCCAGCAGTTCCTATGATTACGAGCAGTACTTC. Combining the CDR3 with reference TRBV7-8 and TRBJ2-7 gives the whole variable domain GAGVSQSPRYKVAKRGQDVALRCDPISGHVSLFWYQQALGQGPEFLTYFQNEAQLDKSGLPSDRFFAERPEGSVSTLKIQRTQQEDSAVYLCASSSYDYEQYFGPGTRLTVT.

The J gene is TRBJ2-5, the V gene TRBV5-1; a possible D gene is TRBD2 (5 bases). The V gene's germline CDR1 is SGHRS and CDR2 YFSETQ. This CDR3 comprises 14 residues. V was trimmed by 0 bases and J by 4 bases, leaving 10 bases between them. This CDR3 is CASSLVAGLETQYF. DNA of the CDR3: TGCGCCAGCAGCTTGGTTGCGGGTCTAGAGACCCAGTACTTC.

The V call is TRBV7-6, the J call TRBJ2-2; 8 positions agree with TRBD2. CDR3 length equals 15 residues. Germline trimming cut 2 bases from V and 5 bases from J; bases unmatched to any gene: 4. Germline V gene data show CDR1 as SGHVS and CDR2 as FNYEAQ. The CDR3 sequence: CASSLNGGGTGELFF. The CDR3 nucleotides are TGTGCCAGCAGCTTAAATGGCGGGGGGACCGGGGAGCTGTTTTTT.